The 10 T cell receptor beta chains in this list originate from one sample, sequenced in a study of shared clonotypes between healthy human individuals. Assay: immunoSEQ multiplex PCR; the TCRdb copy retains only in-frame clones and omits some. In the table there are about 2.4 million clones, more than 90% of which are singletons. Sequenced material: naive CD4+ T cells sorted from blood. The subset denotes: CD45RA+ positively selected. These receptors were taken from a man aged 18 to 29 in good health.

The CDR3 reads CASSPGGPTEQYF. DNA for the CDR3: TGTGCCAGCTCACCAGGGGGACCTACGGAGCAGTACTTC. The J gene is TRBJ2-7, the V gene TRBV18; D possibly matches TRBD1 or TRBD2 (5 bases each). Per the germline V gene, CDR1 is KGHSH and CDR2 is LQKENI. Trimming shortened V by 2 bases and J by 7 bases, and 12 bases separated the two germline ends. This CDR3 region has 13 residues.

The rearrangement links TRBV11-2 to TRBJ2-3; D could derive from TRBD1 or TRBD2 (5 bases each). Germline V gives CDR1 SGHAT, CDR2 FQNNGV. The CDR3 totals 16 residues. The V end lost 8 bases, the J end lost 2 bases, and 20 bases lay between the germline ends. DNA of the CDR3: TGTGCCAGCTCCTTGGCCGGGGCACAACCCACAGATACGCAGTATTTT. The encoded protein is CASSLAGAQPTDTQYF.

DNA for the CDR3: TGCGCCAGCAGCTCGTTAGAGAATGAAAAACTGTTTTTT. It specifies CASSSLENEKLFF. The chain links TRBV5-1 to TRBJ1-4; D remains ambiguous. The germline V and J ends were trimmed by 3 bases and 5 bases, with 8 bases remaining between them. CDR3 length: 13 amino acids. The germline V gene has CDR1 SGHRS and CDR2 YFSETQ.

This clone was detected a few times. The rearrangement links TRBV30 to TRBJ1-4, with D possibly matching TRBD1 (5 bases). V was cut by 3 bases and J by 2 bases, with 13 bases left in between. The CDR3 extends over 15 amino acids. Looked up from germline, CDR1 is GTSNPN and CDR2 is SVGIG (reference sequence). CDR3 protein: CAWSDQGSTNEKLFF. In nucleotides, the CDR3 is TGTGCCTGGAGCGACCAGGGTAGCACTAATGAAAAACTGTTTTTT.

Only one count was recorded for this clone. The chain combines TRBV4-3 with TRBJ1-2; 7 bases are a match to TRBD1. The V segment lost 0 bases and the J segment 7 bases; nucleotides outside the gene matches: 14. The length of the CDR3 is 17 residues. Germline loops: CDR1 LGHNA, CDR2 YSLEER. Here the CDR3 reads CASSQDPGTVPVFGYTF. The DNA of the CDR3 is TGCGCCAGCAGCCAAGATCCAGGGACAGTGCCCGTTTTTGGCTACACCTTC.

The chain links TRBV19 to TRBJ1-2; D possibly corresponds to TRBD1 (6 bases). The germline CDR1 and CDR2 sequences are LNHDA and SQIVND (reference sequence). V was shortened by 1 base and J by 2 bases, with 8 bases between the two germline ends. The CDR3 length is 14 residues. The CDR3 region is CASSIVGQNYGYTF. In DNA form, the CDR3 reads TGTGCCAGTAGTATAGTTGGACAGAACTATGGCTACACCTTC.

The chain combines TRBV7-2 with TRBJ2-1; perhaps TRBD2 as D (5 bases). The CDR3 extends over 16 amino acids. The germline V and J ends were trimmed by 1 base and 0 bases, with 10 bases remaining between them. Per the germline V gene, CDR1 is SGHTA and CDR2 is FQGNSA. The CDR3 here is CASSLEAAASYNEQFF. DNA for the CDR3: TGTGCCAGCAGCTTAGAAGCGGCCGCCTCCTACAATGAGCAGTTCTTC.

The V call is TRBV5-1, the J call TRBJ2-3; D is possibly TRBD1 (5 bases). The CDR3 is 13 residues long. Germline V gene data show CDR1 as SGHRS and CDR2 as YFSETQ. Trimming removed 4 bases at V and 5 bases at J, with 11 bases between. The CDR3 here is CASSTYQGDTQYF. For the CDR3, the DNA is TGCGCCAGCAGCACCTACCAGGGAGATACGCAGTATTTT.

The V gene is TRBV25-1, the J gene TRBJ2-3, with 9 bases aligning to TRBD1. CDR3 size: 16 residues. The V segment lost 4 bases and the J segment 4 bases; nucleotides outside the gene matches: 9. Germline CDR1 MGHDK, CDR2 SYGVNS. CDR3 nucleotides: TGTGCCAGCAGTGTTGGACAGGGGTTCAATCCAGATACGCAGTATTTT. This encodes CASSVGQGFNPDTQYF.

The chain is built from TRBV6-5 and TRBJ1-5; D unclear. Looked up from germline, CDR1 is MNHEY and CDR2 is SVGAGI. Trimming took 5 bases from V and 0 from J, leaving 8 bases between them. This CDR3 spans 14 amino acids. The CDR3 coding sequence is TGTGCCAGCAGTGTCGATTATAGCAATCAGCCCCAGCATTTT. Protein: CASSVDYSNQPQHF.